The 6 T cell receptor beta chains reported below all come from one sample, sequenced in a study of tumor and adjacent non-tumor tissue in lung cancer. A modified ARM-PCR protocol with three rounds of nested PCR amplified TCRbeta. TCRdb reanalysed the multiplex PCR reads using MiXCR and keeps one entry per CDR3 protein. The sample lists 89,000 or so distinct CDR3 sequences, 61% seen once, with around 15% in the top ten. This sample's RNA came from whole unsorted tissue. Sequencing was performed on lung tumor tissue. These TCRs come from a man between 65 and 85 years old with non-small cell lung cancer.

This clonotype was seen a few times. This may arise from a read error, as a much more abundant clone is one base away. The genes are TRBV12-3 or TRBV12-4 and TRBJ2-3, with a possible D match to TRBD1 (5 bases). CDR3 length: 14 residues. V was pared by 7 bases and J by 3 bases, with 14 bases between. CDR3 sequence reads: CASTPVQVTDTQYF. The CDR3 DNA reads as TGTGCCAGCACTCCGGTACAGGTGACAGATACGCAGTATTTT.

As for this clonotype: Relative to the germline gene, one junction end is altered; a read error may explain this. The chain uses TRBV5-1 and TRBJ2-7; 7 bases agree with TRBD2. The CDR3 consists of 16 residues. CDR1 and CDR2 from the germline V gene are SGHRS and YFSETQ. CDR3 nucleotides: TGCGCCAGCAGCTTGAAGGGCGGCGGGGGAGATCTGGAGCATTACTTC. Translated, it gives CASSLKGGGGDLEHYF.

As regards this clonotype: Given a much more abundant clone one base away, this may be a read error. It is likely a read error, because the conserved phenylalanine at the end of the CDR3 is missing. The V and J genes are TRBV6-1 and TRBJ1-2, with D perhaps TRBD1 (5 bases). CDR3 size: 15 residues. The V and J ends lost 0 bases and 0 bases respectively, with 8 bases between them. Germline CDR1 is MNHNS and CDR2 is SASEGT. This chain's CDR3 is CASSEAEGANYGYTL. CDR3 nucleotides: TGTGCCAGCAGTGAAGCAGAAGGGGCTAACTATGGCTACACCTTA.

A word on this clonotype: One end of the junction fails to match germline, which may point to a read error. The V call is TRBV5-5, the J call TRBJ2-5; D is unresolved. CDR1 is SGHKS and CDR2 is YYEKEE in the germline V gene (reference sequence). The CDR3 contains 12 residues. CDR3 sequence: CTSSGSAAAQYF. CDR3 DNA sequence: TGTACCAGCAGTGGTTCCGCGGCGGCCCAGTACTTC.

On this clonotype: Relative to the germline gene, one junction end is altered; a read error may explain this. The CDR3 sequence: CASTPTGLETHHF. CDR3 sequence (DNA): TGTGCCAGCACTCCGACAGGGTTGGAGACCCACCACTTC. The chain combines TRBV6-6 with TRBJ2-5, with 7 bases lining up with TRBD1. The CDR3 has 13 amino acids. The germline CDR1 and CDR2 sequences are MNHNY and SVGAGI (reference sequence).

The gene calls are TRBV29-1 and TRBJ2-5; TRBD2 is a possible D gene (6 bases). Germline CDR1 SQVTM, CDR2 ANQGSEA. Trimming removed 7 bases from V and 10 bases from J, with 19 bases in between. This CDR3 has 12 residues. For the CDR3, the DNA is TGCAGCGGCGGGACTCCTGGACGGAACCAGTACTTC. It translates to CSGGTPGRNQYF. Together with reference TRBV29-1 and TRBJ2-5, the CDR3 gives the full variable domain: SAVISQKPSRDICQRGTSLTIQCQVDSQVTMMFWYRQQPGQSLTLIATANQGSEATYESGFVIDKFPISRPNLTFSTLTVSNMSPEDSSIYLCSGGTPGRNQYFGPGTRLLVL.